This T cell receptor (beta chain) was documented in a study of technical replicates of blood from a few donors. The germline gives CDR1 SQVTM, CDR2 ANQGSEA. The junction had 5 bases not matched to a gene; V was cut back by 6 bases and J by 3 bases. The CDR3 runs to 13 residues. Clones were read by immunoSEQ multiplex PCR, and TCRdb kept only the in-frame ones, dropping some. Here the sample spans approximately 75,000 clones, approximately 96% being singletons. The clonotype originates from a human donor in good health. Sample: T cells isolated from PBMCs. The V gene is TRBV29-1, the J gene TRBJ2-4; 7 bases are a match to TRBD1. CDR3 sequence (DNA): TGCAGCGTGGTCCGACAGGGCAAAAACATTCAGTACTTC. The encoded protein is CSVVRQGKNIQYF. The full variable domain, with the rest looked up from reference TRBV29-1 and TRBJ2-4, is SAVISQKPSRDICQRGTSLTIQCQVDSQVTMMFWYRQQPGQSLTLIATANQGSEATYESGFVIDKFPISRPNLTFSTLTVSNMSPEDSSIYLCSVVRQGKNIQYFGAGTRLSVL.